One sample yielded the 31 T cell receptor beta chains listed below, sequenced in a study of blood T cells in healthy people across ages. Primed by a sample-barcoded 5' primer and a J-beta primer mix, a second PCR proceeded for about 6 to 11 cycles. Each CDR3 protein is one row after TCRdb ran MiXCR on the 5' RACE reads. The table includes roughly 900,000 distinct CDR3 sequences, 29% detected once. The sample comprised blood. These receptors were obtained from a woman older than 75 in good health.

The chain is built from TRBV3-1 and TRBJ2-4; 7 nucleotides align to TRBD1. V was pared by 5 bases and J by 6 bases, with 7 bases of the junction left unmatched. Germline-derived CDR1 and CDR2 are LGHDT and YNNKEL (reference sequence). The CDR3 spans 14 residues. The CDR3 sequence is CASSTYGQVNIQYF. The CDR3 DNA reads as TGTGCCAGCAGCACTTACGGACAGGTAAACATTCAGTACTTC.

This clonotype was found a few times. The CDR3 sequence is CASSQGGSNSPLHF. In DNA, the CDR3 is TGTGCCAGCAGCCAAGGGGGGTCTAATTCACCCCTCCACTTT. The chain joins TRBV3-1 to TRBJ1-6; D is possibly TRBD1 (5 bases). CDR3 length: 14 amino acids. Trimming removed 1 base from V and 6 bases from J, with 7 bases in between. Per the germline V gene, CDR1 is LGHDT and CDR2 is YNNKEL (reference sequence).

Turning to this clonotype: Possible read error: a much larger clone is one base away. This chain connects TRBV6-7 to TRBJ1-2; D is unclear. TRBV6-7 is identified as an open reading frame with a role that is uncertain. This CDR3 is 14 amino acids long. The CDR3, as DNA: TGTGCCAGCAGTTCCTTCCGGGGAAACTATGGCCACACCTTC. Translating it yields CASSSFRGNYGHTF.

This clonotype occurred many times. The CDR3 nucleotides read TGCAGTATCAGGGGGCCGAATGAAAAACTGTTTTTT. Translated, it gives CSIRGPNEKLFF. The chain joins TRBV20-1 to TRBJ1-4, with TRBD1 identical over 8 bases. V gave up 8 bases and J gave up 5 bases; unmatched junction bases: 4. The CDR3 loop spans 12 amino acids. From germline, CDR1 is DFQATT and CDR2 SNEGSKA (reference sequence).

There are many counts of this clonotype. This rearrangement joins TRBV20-1 to TRBJ2-3; 8 nucleotides line up with TRBD2. The germline CDR1 and CDR2 sequences are DFQATT and SNEGSKA (reference sequence). The length of the CDR3 is 15 residues. Trimming removed 6 bases from V and 3 bases from J; junction bases left unmatched: 11. In DNA form, the CDR3 reads TGCAGTGCCCACAGGGTAGCGGGGAGAACAGATACGCAGTATTTT. Its translation: CSAHRVAGRTDTQYF.

This clonotype was detected ten times or more. V gene TRBV12-3 or TRBV12-4 combines with J gene TRBJ2-1; D perhaps matches TRBD2 (5 bases). The CDR3 runs 15 residues. V gave up 3 bases and J gave up 7 bases, with 16 bases separating them. The CDR3 sequence is CASSFALAQLNEQFF. The CDR3, as DNA: TGTGCCAGCAGTTTTGCCCTAGCCCAGCTTAATGAGCAGTTCTTC.

There are many counts of this clonotype. The V call is TRBV20-1, the J call TRBJ1-5; 7 bases align to TRBD1. J gave up 4 bases and V 3 bases, and 6 bases lay outside the gene matches. This CDR3 spans 14 amino acids. The V gene's germline CDR1 is DFQATT and CDR2 SNEGSKA (reference sequence). The CDR3 loop is CSASGDRANQPQHF. The CDR3 DNA is TGCAGTGCTAGCGGTGACAGGGCTAATCAGCCCCAGCATTTT.

This clonotype showed up many times. The chain recombines TRBV5-1 with TRBJ1-1; tentatively, D is TRBD1 (5 bases). CDR3 length equals 13 residues. Germline values: CDR1 SGHRS, CDR2 YFSETQ. V shed 2 bases and J shed 8 bases, with 13 bases lying between them. In nucleotides, the CDR3 is TGCGCCAGCAGCTTACAACAGGCCCGAGAAGCTTTCTTT. It translates to CASSLQQAREAFF.

The genes are TRBV20-1 and TRBJ2-7; 7 bases line up with TRBD2. Germline CDR1 reads DFQATT; CDR2 reads SNEGSKA (reference sequence). J gave up 7 bases and V 0 bases, and 15 bases lay outside the gene matches. This CDR3 comprises 16 residues. The CDR3 bases are TGCAGTGCTAGAGATCAGCAAGCGGGGCGGTTCAATGAGCAGTACTTC. Translated: CSARDQQAGRFNEQYF.

In the case of this clonotype: This may stem from a read error, because a much larger clone lies one nucleotide away. The rearrangement uses TRBV20-1 and TRBJ2-7; no clear D gene. V was cut by 5 bases and J by 2 bases, with 16 bases left in between. Germline CDR1 reads DFQATT; CDR2 reads SNEGSKA (reference sequence). The CDR3 is made up of 14 amino acids. The DNA for the CDR3 is TGCAGTGCTTACGACCGCGTAGCACCCTACGAGCAGTACTTC. Its translation is CSAYDRVAPYEQYF.

The CDR3 loop is CASSFQGGVSGYTF. The CDR3, as DNA: TGCGCCAGCAGCTTTCAGGGCGGGGTTTCTGGCTACACCTTC. The chain uses TRBV5-1 and TRBJ1-2, with D perhaps matching TRBD1 (5 bases). There are 14 residues in the CDR3. Trimming removed 2 bases at V and 7 bases at J, with 15 bases between. Germline V lookup: CDR1 SGHRS, CDR2 YFSETQ.

In this sample, this clonotype turned up many times. V usage is TRBV20-1 and J usage is TRBJ2-6; D ambiguous. The CDR3 extends over 13 amino acids. CDR1 and CDR2 (germline): DFQATT, SNEGSKA (reference sequence). V dropped 5 bases and J dropped 2 bases, with 7 bases sitting between them. This CDR3 reads CSAQKTGANVLTF. CDR3 bases: TGCAGTGCTCAGAAAACTGGGGCCAACGTCCTGACTTTC.

As concerns this clonotype: One base away lies a much larger clone, so this may be a sequencing read error. The missing conserved phenylalanine or tryptophan at the end of this CDR3 makes a read error likely. This chain joins TRBV7-8 and TRBJ2-1; maybe TRBD2 (6 bases). This CDR3 region has 15 residues. Germline V gene sequence: CDR1 SGHVS, CDR2 FQNEAQ. V was pared by 5 bases and J by 5 bases, with 16 bases between. This chain's CDR3 is CASSPAGYEDNEQFL. The CDR3 coding sequence is TGTGCCAGCAGCCCGGCGGGATACGAGGACAATGAGCAGTTCTTA.

There are many counts of this clonotype. The rearrangement joins TRBV9 to TRBJ2-7; 8 bases line up with TRBD1. The CDR3 has 14 residues. CDR1 SGDLS and CDR2 YYNGEE come from the germline V gene. The V and J ends lost 1 base and 6 bases, in that order; junction bases with no gene match: 6. The CDR3 protein is CASSVMDRAIEQYF. In DNA form, the CDR3 reads TGTGCCAGCAGCGTAATGGACAGGGCCATCGAGCAGTACTTC.

As regards this clonotype: A read error is possible here, since a much larger clone lies one base away. This rearrangement joins TRBV28 to TRBJ2-3; 8 bases are a match to TRBD2. The CDR3 contains 16 residues. Per germline, CDR1 MDHEN and CDR2 SYDVKM. CDR3 sequence: CAGSSLAGGRTDTQYF. The DNA for the CDR3 is TGTGCCGGCAGTTCTCTGGCGGGGGGCCGCACAGATACGCAGTATTTT. Looking up the rest from reference TRBV28 and TRBJ2-3 gives the full variable domain: DVKVTQSSRYLVKRTGEKVFLECVQDMDHENMFWYRQDPGLGLRLIYFSYDVKMKEKGDIPEGYSVSREKKERFSLILESASTNQTSMYLCAGSSLAGGRTDTQYFGPGTRLTVL.

Note on this clonotype: One base away lies a much larger clone, so this may be a sequencing read error. Here the CDR3 DNA reads TGTGCCACCAGCAGGGACGGGGTGGCTCAGCCCCAGCATTTT. This translates into CATSRDGVAQPQHF. J is TRBJ1-5 and V is TRBV15; no clear D. This CDR3 is 14 amino acids long. The V gene's germline CDR1 is LNHNV and CDR2 YYDKDF (reference sequence). The V and J ends lost 3 bases and 6 bases respectively, with 12 bases between them.

As concerns this clonotype: A read error is possible here, since a much larger clone lies one base away. This chain uses TRBV27 with TRBJ2-5; 11 bases align to TRBD1. V lost 10 bases and J lost 11; bases outside the gene matches: 18. Germline V lookup: CDR1 MNHEY, CDR2 SMNVEV (reference sequence). CDR3 length equals 15 residues. For the CDR3, the DNA is TGTGCCACCACGACCGGGACAGGGGGGAGGAATGAGCAGTACTTC. This codes for CATTTGTGGRNEQYF.

This clonotype occurred many times. The chain carries TRBV9 and TRBJ2-1, with a tentative D call TRBD2 (6 bases). The germline V gene has CDR1 SGDLS and CDR2 YYNGEE. Trimming took 0 bases from V and 2 from J, leaving 12 bases between them. This CDR3 has 16 amino acids. The CDR3 sequence is CASSVEAGNTYNEQFF. Here the CDR3 DNA reads TGTGCCAGCAGCGTAGAGGCGGGGAACACCTACAATGAGCAGTTCTTC.

This clonotype was recorded many times. J is TRBJ2-3 and V is TRBV20-1; TRBD2 agrees at 8 bases. This CDR3 is 14 amino acids long. Trimming took 3 bases from V and 7 from J; bases not matched to a gene: 9. Germline V CDR1 and CDR2: DFQATT, SNEGSKA (reference sequence). As DNA, the CDR3 is TGCAGTGCTAGCGGGGGGGCCGGAGGCAATACGCAGTATTTT. Residues: CSASGGAGGNTQYF.

This clonotype came up many times. V gene TRBV6-5 combines with J gene TRBJ1-2; D is possibly TRBD1 (5 bases). CDR3 size: 16 residues. Germline V gene sequence: CDR1 MNHEY, CDR2 SVGAGI. V was shortened by 6 bases and J by 2 bases, with 19 bases between the two germline ends. CDR3 coding DNA: TGTGCCAGCAGCTACGGATACGGGACGGTAAACTATGGCTACACCTTC. This encodes CASSYGYGTVNYGYTF.

This clonotype was observed at least ten times. The chain carries TRBV20-1 and TRBJ2-5; TRBD1 agrees at 7 bases. The CDR3 extends over 12 amino acids. After removal of 4 bases from V and 4 bases from J, the junction contained 3 bases not matched to a gene. CDR1 is DFQATT and CDR2 is SNEGSKA in the germline V gene (reference sequence). The CDR3 protein is CSAKQGLETQYF. CDR3 sequence (DNA): TGCAGTGCTAAACAGGGGCTAGAGACCCAGTACTTC.

Points on this clonotype: It may be a read error: a sequence one base away is much more abundant. The chain has TRBV6-5 and TRBJ2-7; weak D call: TRBD1 (5 bases). Germline V gene lookup returns CDR1 MNHEY and CDR2 SVGAGI. The CDR3 has 16 amino acids. The CDR3 DNA sequence: TGTGCCGGCAGTTACTCGAAAGGCAGGGCGAACTACGAGCAGTACTTC. Translation: CAGSYSKGRANYEQYF.

This clonotype was recorded at least ten times. V and J are TRBV12-3 or TRBV12-4 and TRBJ2-3; either TRBD1 or TRBD2 may fit D (7 bases each). This CDR3 region has 15 residues. V was shortened by 6 bases and J by 0 bases, with 13 bases between the two germline ends. CDR3 DNA: TGTGCCAGCAGCTGGGGGGGACAGAGCACAGATACGCAGTATTTT. This sequence encodes CASSWGGQSTDTQYF.

This clonotype was found a few times. This rearrangement joins TRBV6-1 to TRBJ2-1; D is tentatively TRBD1 or TRBD2 (5 bases each). Germline V gene lookup returns CDR1 MNHNS and CDR2 SASEGT. The CDR3 spans 16 residues. V was pared by 3 bases and J by 5 bases, with 17 bases between. The CDR3 reads CASSDGPGTGDNEQFF. CDR3 sequence (DNA): TGTGCCAGCAGTGACGGTCCGGGGACCGGGGACAATGAGCAGTTCTTC.

There are a few counts of this clonotype. The CDR3 nucleotides are TGTGCCAGCAGTAGGACAGGGGAATCTGGAAACACCATATATTTT. Translating gives CASSRTGESGNTIYF. The genes are TRBV6-6 and TRBJ1-3; TRBD1 matches at 9 bases. The ends lost 5 bases at V and 1 base at J; junction bases unmatched: 3. In germline, CDR1 is MNHNY, CDR2 SVGAGI (reference sequence). The CDR3 is 15 amino acids.

This clonotype was observed a handful of times. One junction end does not reproduce the germline sequence, and a read error may be involved. The chain combines TRBV12-3 or TRBV12-4 with TRBJ2-5; possibly TRBD1 for D (5 bases). This CDR3 contains 12 residues. The CDR3 here is CAGSLGRETQYF. Written as DNA, the CDR3 is TGTGCCGGCAGCTTGGGGCGGGAGACCCAGTACTTC.

In DNA form, the CDR3 reads TGTGCCAGCAGGAGGACTTCAAATGAGCAGTTCTTC. Translated: CASRRTSNEQFF. The V call is TRBV11-2, the J call TRBJ2-1, with TRBD2 as a possible D gene (5 bases). This CDR3 spans 12 amino acids. Trimming took 6 bases from V and 7 from J, leaving 10 bases between them. Looked up from germline, CDR1 is SGHAT and CDR2 is FQNNGV.

This clonotype appeared many times. The chain carries TRBV7-9 and TRBJ1-2; 7 bases line up with TRBD1. Per germline, CDR1 SEHNR and CDR2 FQNEAQ (reference sequence). The CDR3 extends over 14 amino acids. V lost 5 bases to trimming and J lost 4 bases; unmatched junction nucleotides: 7. CDR3: CASSLSGTAYGYTF. The CDR3, as DNA: TGTGCCAGCAGCCTATCCGGGACAGCCTATGGCTACACCTTC.

This sequence joins TRBV7-2 and TRBJ2-1; the D is unclear. The length of the CDR3 is 15 residues. Trimming removed 0 bases at V and 5 bases at J, with 11 bases between. Germline loops: CDR1 SGHTA, CDR2 FQGNSA. The CDR3 DNA is TGTGCCAGCAGCTTAGCGGCACCCCGAAACAATGAGCAGTTCTTC. This translates into CASSLAAPRNNEQFF.

With regard to this clonotype: Sequence at one end of the junction differs from germline and may be a read error. The chain employs TRBV10-3 and TRBJ2-3; D possibly corresponds to TRBD1 (6 bases). Germline CDR1 is ENHRY and CDR2 is SYGVKD. The CDR3 runs to 12 residues. DNA of the CDR3: TGCGCCATCGGTGGGGGCACAGGTACGCAGTATTTT. Amino acids: CAIGGGTGTQYF.

This clonotype was counted at least ten times. This chain connects TRBV12-3 or TRBV12-4 to TRBJ2-7; D is ambiguous. The CDR3 is 13 amino acids. V lost 2 bases and J 2 bases, leaving 7 bases between the germline ends. CDR3 residues: CASSLSLPYEQYF. CDR3 in DNA: TGTGCCAGCAGTTTAAGCCTTCCCTACGAGCAGTACTTC.